This T cell receptor (beta chain) comes out of a study of response to subunit inactivated influenza vaccine. Study-level findings and limits: The study's authors posited that every seasonal influenza vaccination enlists few new T cells.

One entry per CDR3 protein results from TCRdb running MiXCR on the RT-PCR reads. This sample has about 300,000 distinct CDR3 sequences, with about 20% found just once. V shed 2 bases and J shed 1 base, with 8 bases lying between them. The CDR3 is 14 amino acids. Turning to this clonotype: Its cognate antigen is unknown.

The source was PBMCs from blood, collected less than 22 months after vaccination. The clonotype comes from a man aged 50-75 years who received an inactivated influenza vaccine. The chain recombines TRBV12-3 or TRBV12-4 with TRBJ1-1, with D unclear. The CDR3 region is CASSLSVRNTEAFF. CDR3 coding DNA: TGTGCCAGCAGTTTAAGTGTCAGGAACACTGAAGCTTTCTTT.